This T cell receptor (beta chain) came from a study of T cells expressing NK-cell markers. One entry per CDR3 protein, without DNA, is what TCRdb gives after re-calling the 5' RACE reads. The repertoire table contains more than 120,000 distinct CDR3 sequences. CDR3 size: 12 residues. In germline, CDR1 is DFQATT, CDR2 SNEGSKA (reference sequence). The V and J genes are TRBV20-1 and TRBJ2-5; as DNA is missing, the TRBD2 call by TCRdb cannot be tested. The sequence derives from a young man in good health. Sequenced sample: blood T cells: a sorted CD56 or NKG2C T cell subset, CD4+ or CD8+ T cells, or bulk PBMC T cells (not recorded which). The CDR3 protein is CSARARWETQYF.